Each of the 13 T cell receptor beta chains below was sequenced from the same sample in a study of T cells in Graves' hyperthyroidism and ophthalmopathy. TCR beta CDR3 regions were amplified from RNA. TCR CDR3 regions were first amplified by RT-PCR with HTBI primers. TCRdb independently ran MiXCR on the multiplex PCR reads; one entry per CDR3 protein. The sample holds approximately 380,000 distinct CDR3 sequences, 11% to 15% seen once. Specimen: blood. All receptors derive from a man in his fifties or sixties with Graves' ophthalmopathy.

This clonotype was seen many times. This chain connects TRBV11-2 to TRBJ2-7, with 7 bases fitting TRBD1. Trimming removed 4 bases from V and 5 bases from J; junction bases left unmatched: 17. The CDR3 loop spans 17 amino acids. Germline-derived CDR1 and CDR2 are SGHAT and FQNNGV. Here the CDR3 DNA reads TGTGCCAGCAGCTCTATTATTTACGACAGGGACCGGAACGAGCAGTACTTC. This translates into CASSSIIYDRDRNEQYF. Using reference TRBV11-2 and TRBJ2-7 for the parts outside the CDR3, the full variable domain is EAGVAQSPRYKIIEKRQSVAFWCNPISGHATLYWYQQILGQGPKLLIQFQNNGVVDDSQLPKDRFSAERLKGVDSTLKIQPAKLEDSAVYLCASSSIIYDRDRNEQYFGPGTRLTVT.

This clonotype was observed many times. The chain uses TRBV28 and TRBJ2-5; a weak D match, TRBD2 (5 bases). In germline, CDR1 is MDHEN, CDR2 SYDVKM. Trimming stripped 5 bases from V and 5 bases from J, with 18 bases between. CDR3 length: 15 residues. The CDR3 loop reads CASSPGSGSGETQYF. The CDR3 DNA sequence: TGTGCCAGCAGTCCAGGATCGGGGAGTGGGGAGACCCAGTACTTC. Full variable domain (remainder filled in from reference TRBV28 and TRBJ2-5): DVKVTQSSRYLVKRTGEKVFLECVQDMDHENMFWYRQDPGLGLRLIYFSYDVKMKEKGDIPEGYSVSREKKERFSLILESASTNQTSMYLCASSPGSGSGETQYFGPGTRLLVL.

This chain joins TRBV7-8 and TRBJ1-1; D gene unclear. Trimming removed 5 bases from V and 2 bases from J, with 12 bases in between. The CDR3 loop spans 14 amino acids. CDR1 is SGHVS and CDR2 is FQNEAQ in the germline V gene. The CDR3 region is CASSLGIKNTEAFF. Here the CDR3 DNA reads TGTGCCAGCAGCCTCGGGATTAAAAACACTGAAGCTTTCTTT.

This clonotype was observed at least ten times. This chain connects TRBV2 to TRBJ2-1, with 7 bases identical to TRBD2. The germline V gene has CDR1 SNHLY and CDR2 FYNNEI. J lost 3 bases, V lost 5 bases, and 7 bases had no gene match. There are 15 residues in the CDR3. The CDR3 sequence is CASSRGSSLYNEQFF. The CDR3 DNA sequence: TGTGCCAGCAGTCGCGGGAGCTCGCTCTACAATGAGCAGTTCTTC.

In this sample, this clonotype turned up many times. This rearrangement joins TRBV11-3 to TRBJ2-7, with D maybe TRBD1 (6 bases). The CDR3 totals 14 residues. The V gene lost 5 bases and the J gene lost 7 bases, with 18 bases spanning the gap. Germline CDR1 and CDR2: SGHNT and YENEEA. The CDR3 region has the DNA TGTGCCAGCAGCCAGGGGAGACTCTACGGAGAGCAGTACTTC. As protein: CASSQGRLYGEQYF.

This clonotype was counted between two and nine times. V and J are TRBV6-5 and TRBJ2-1, with 8 nucleotides matching TRBD1. The CDR3 loop spans 15 amino acids. The V and J ends lost 2 bases and 6 bases, in that order; junction bases with no gene match: 6. Germline values: CDR1 MNHEY, CDR2 SVGAGI. The CDR3 bases are TGTGCCAGCAGTTACATTCAGGGGGCGGGCAATGAGCAGTTCTTC. This codes for CASSYIQGAGNEQFF.

There are many counts of this clonotype. This chain links TRBV10-3 with TRBJ2-7; D gene uncertain. The CDR3 has 18 amino acids. Germline V CDR1 and CDR2: ENHRY, SYGVKD. Trimming took off 0 bases at V and 2 bases at J, with 20 bases between the two ends. In DNA form, the CDR3 reads TGTGCCATCAGTGAGTCGAATGACGCTCATACGATCACCTACGAGCAGTACTTC. Translated, it gives CAISESNDAHTITYEQYF.

Comments on this clonotype: This may be a read error, as it is one base from a much larger clone. Likely a read error: the CDR3 ends without its conserved phenylalanine or tryptophan. The chain combines TRBV7-9 with TRBJ2-3; D is ambiguous. This CDR3 comprises 13 residues. CDR1 SEHNR and CDR2 FQNEAQ come from the germline V gene (reference sequence). Trimming stripped 2 bases from V and 2 bases from J, with 5 bases between. The CDR3 loop is CASSLPNTDTQYS. Here the CDR3 DNA reads TGTGCCAGCAGCTTACCAAACACAGATACGCAGTATTCT.

CDR3 coding DNA: TGTGCCAGCACCGGACTAGCGGGAGGGGTAGACGAGAACACCGGGGAGCTGTTTTTT. It codes for CASTGLAGGVDENTGELFF. The chain couples TRBV12-3 or TRBV12-4 to TRBJ2-2; 15 positions match TRBD2. V was clipped by 7 bases and J by 1 base; unmatched bases: 10. The length of the CDR3 is 19 residues.

V is TRBV15 and J is TRBJ2-1, with D perhaps TRBD2 (6 bases). This CDR3 has 15 amino acids. V lost 5 bases to trimming and J lost 3 bases, with 14 bases between them. The germline CDR1 and CDR2 sequences are LNHNV and YYDKDF (reference sequence). The CDR3 region has the DNA TGTGCCACCAGCCCGGCGGAGGGCCGCTACAATGAGCAGTTCTTC. It yields the protein CATSPAEGRYNEQFF.

This clonotype has a count of ten or more. V and J are TRBV6-2 or TRBV6-3 and TRBJ2-7, with TRBD2 matching over 11 bases. Trimming removed 4 bases from V and 2 bases from J; junction bases left unmatched: 10. This CDR3 is built from 17 residues. Germline lookup yields CDR1 MNHEY and CDR2 SVGEGT. The CDR3 DNA reads TGTGCCAGCAGTTCGGCTAGCGGGAGGATCTTGCCCTACGAGCAGTACTTC. Translating gives CASSSASGRILPYEQYF.

This clonotype was counted ten times or more. The genes are TRBV27 and TRBJ1-1; D gene unclear. The germline gives CDR1 MNHEY, CDR2 SMNVEV (reference sequence). This CDR3 has 16 residues. V was trimmed by 3 bases and J by 0 bases, leaving 14 bases between them. The CDR3 region is CASSFNAGVVNTEAFF. CDR3 bases: TGTGCCAGCAGTTTTAATGCTGGGGTTGTGAACACTGAAGCTTTCTTT.

This clonotype was counted ten times or more. The gene calls are TRBV30 and TRBJ1-1; TRBD1 is a possible D gene (6 bases). This CDR3 is 14 amino acids long. Germline-derived CDR1 and CDR2 are GTSNPN and SVGIG (reference sequence). The V and J ends lost 2 bases and 1 base respectively, with 11 bases between them. The CDR3 reads CAWSPWTENTEAFF. DNA for the CDR3: TGTGCCTGGAGTCCGTGGACAGAGAACACTGAAGCTTTCTTT.